Listed here are 5 T cell receptor beta chains from one sample, sequenced in a study of cytomegalovirus exposure and HLA in healthy donors. Primers: 60 Vbeta forward and 13 Jbeta reverse. Assay used: immunoSEQ multiplex PCR; TCRdb lists only in-frame clones, some missing. The sample lists about 300,000 clones, approximately 90% seen once, with around 4% in the top ten. Sequenced: PBMCs. The receptors were sampled from a man in his forties or fifties in good health and CMV-seropositive.

This chain links TRBV5-5 with TRBJ2-7, with 7 bases fitting TRBD1. The CDR3 has 16 amino acids. J gave up 3 bases and V 3 bases, and 12 bases lay outside the gene matches. Per the germline V gene, CDR1 is SGHKS and CDR2 is YYEKEE (reference sequence). The CDR3 region is CASSSGPGQTNYEQYF. The CDR3 DNA reads TGTGCCAGCAGCTCCGGGCCGGGACAGACAAACTACGAGCAGTACTTC. The full variable domain, with the rest looked up from reference TRBV5-5 and TRBJ2-7, is DAGVTQSPTHLIKTRGQQVTLRCSPISGHKSVSWYQQVLGQGPQFIFQYYEKEERGRGNFPDRFSARQFPNYSSELNVNALLLGDSALYLCASSSGPGQTNYEQYFGPGTRLTVT.

The chain has TRBV27 and TRBJ1-4, with D possibly being TRBD1 (6 bases). CDR3 length: 14 residues. V was trimmed by 6 bases and J by 6 bases, leaving 14 bases between them. Germline V CDR1 and CDR2: MNHEY, SMNVEV (reference sequence). The CDR3 is CASSPRDTYEKLFF. Written as DNA, the CDR3 is TGTGCCAGCAGCCCCCGGGACACCTATGAAAAACTGTTTTTT.

J is TRBJ1-5 and V is TRBV27; TRBD1 is a possible D gene (5 bases). The ends were cut back, 8 bases at V and 8 bases at J, with 16 bases in the middle. Germline V gives CDR1 MNHEY, CDR2 SMNVEV (reference sequence). The CDR3 sequence is 13 residues long. CDR3 nucleotides: TGTGCCAGCGGGCTCGGGGGACGTGAGCCCCAGCATTTT. Translating gives CASGLGGREPQHF.

The V and J genes are TRBV5-4 and TRBJ2-5, with TRBD2 matching 10 bases. The CDR3 spans 14 residues. CDR1 is SGHNT, CDR2 YYREEE, per germline (reference sequence). V lost 2 bases and J lost 4; bases outside the gene matches: 2. The CDR3 spells CASSFRLAGETQYF. The CDR3 nucleotides are TGTGCCAGCAGCTTCCGACTAGCGGGAGAGACCCAGTACTTC.

The chain joins TRBV25-1 to TRBJ2-7; TRBD1 matches 8 bases. Per germline, CDR1 MGHDK and CDR2 SYGVNS. CDR3 length: 14 residues. V dropped 6 bases and J dropped 3; count of bases not matched to a gene: 7. In DNA form, the CDR3 reads TGTGCCAGCAGAGGGACAGGAGACTTCTACGAGCAGTACTTC. It encodes CASRGTGDFYEQYF.